A selection of T cell receptor beta chains follows, all from one sample in a study of CD8 T cells in ankylosing spondylitis. TCRdb reprocessed the 5' RACE reads with MiXCR, giving one entry per CDR3 protein. The sample records 200,000 to 250,000 distinct CDR3 sequences, about 10% being singletons. Material: blood, either unsorted or a sorted T cell fraction (not recorded which). These receptors were obtained from a male donor with ankylosing spondylitis or in good health (not recorded which). The CDR3 runs from the conserved cysteine through the conserved F or W. Each record gives: CDR3 length, V gene, D gene, clone size, J gene, CDR3 DNA, CDR3 protein. The D gene is left open where the match is weak. Some rows mark clone size as missing; the rest say once, few, many or name a class of expanded clone.

length: 14
V: TRBV20-1
D: -
size: many
J: TRBJ2-2
DNA: TGCAGTGCTAGCCCCAGGACTGTAACCGGGGAGCTGTTTTTT
CDR3: CSASPRTVTGELFF

length: 15
V: TRBV5-1
D: TRBD1
size: -
J: TRBJ2-7
DNA: TGCGCCAGCAGACAGGAGACAGGGAGCCGTACCGAGCAGTACTTC
CDR3: CASRQETGSRTEQYF

length: 15
V: TRBV7-2
D: -
size: many
J: TRBJ2-3
DNA: TGTGCCAGCAGCTTAAGGGGGGCAACCCCCGATACGCAGTATTTT
CDR3: CASSLRGATPDTQYF

length: 16
V: TRBV6-2/TRBV6-3
D: -
size: -
J: TRBJ1-5
DNA: TGTGCCAGCAGTCCGGGGACCCTCGGGCCCAATCAGCCCCAGCATTTT
CDR3: CASSPGTLGPNQPQHF

length: 15
V: TRBV5-1
D: -
size: -
J: TRBJ1-6
DNA: TGCGCCAGCAGCTTGGAGCGGGTGTCCGGCTCACCCCTCCACTTT
CDR3: CASSLERVSGSPLHF

length: 16
V: TRBV7-2
D: TRBD1
size: many
J: TRBJ2-3
DNA: TGTGCCAGCAGCTTAGAGCACAGACAGGGAGCAGATACGCAGTATTTT
CDR3: CASSLEHRQGADTQYF

length: 14
V: TRBV3-1
D: TRBD2
size: few
J: TRBJ2-7
DNA: TGTGCCAGCTCTTCTGGAGAAGTAGCGGGCGAGCAGTACTTC
CDR3: CASSSGEVAGEQYF

length: 15
V: TRBV12-3/TRBV12-4
D: TRBD2
size: -
J: TRBJ2-1
DNA: TGTGCCAGCAGTTTTCGGGGGGGTGCCTACAATGAGCAGTTCTTC
CDR3: CASSFRGGAYNEQFF

length: 17
V: TRBV28
D: TRBD1
size: many
J: TRBJ2-2
DNA: TGTGCCAGCAGTTACCCCCACGGACAGGGGGCGTCCGGGGAGCTGTTTTTT
CDR3: CASSYPHGQGASGELFF

length: 16
V: TRBV20-1
D: TRBD1
size: -
J: TRBJ2-3
DNA: TGCAGTGCACGAATTCAGGGGGCGATCGGCACAGATACGCAGTATTTT
CDR3: CSARIQGAIGTDTQYF